This TCR beta chain was sequenced in a study of T cell repertoires in cytomegalovirus infection (dated by TCRdb to about 2019). About the study as a whole: Donor HLA type was relevant to the analysis, because carriage of CMV infection together with the matching HLA type was indicated by public TCR beta signatures. Points the paper makes about the study in general: The ex vivo response was dominated by HLA-C-restricted CMV-specific TCR beta clonotypes, which also provided the single most frequent clonotype in two of eight donors. In both this cohort and an independent cohort of more than 350 donors, the cumulative frequency of public TCR beta family members distinguished carriers of CMV infection plus the relevant HLA type.

This clonotype was seen more than once but under ten times. Its recognized antigen is unknown. The input lacks base qualities; no much larger clone sits a single base away. The sequencing machine was an Illumina HiSeq 1500. TCRdb handled the public reads itself, with Q25 trimming in fastp and clone calling in MiXCR, and kept productive beta chains. For every CDR3 protein sequence, its rows merge into one entry that carries the most common genes and DNA. In all, the sample holds 200,000 or so distinct CDR3 sequences, and 25% to 30% of those were seen once. The ten largest clones represent 31% of the sample. This clonotype originated in a human donor in good health (CMV status not recorded). Some clones in this sample may be carry-over from other donors' samples. The material sequenced was PBMCs.

The CDR3 region: CASRKGRDKNTGELFF. The DNA sequence follows: TGTGCCAGCAGAAAGGGCAGGGACAAGAACACCGGGGAGCTGTTTTTT. Recombination joined TRBV6-2 or TRBV6-3 with TRBJ2-2; TRBD1 is a possible D gene, resting on 6 matching bases. The germline V gene encodes CDR1 MNHEY and CDR2 SVGEGT. Measured from the cysteine to the phenylalanine, the CDR3 is 16 residues long. This entry keeps only the CDR3 DNA: 48 bases, framed from base 1. The junction carries 15 bases between V and J, which are trimmed by 6 bases and 1 base respectively.